Sequencing of this T cell receptor (beta chain) was carried out in a study of T cell responses to AZD1222 COVID-19 vaccine. Notes on this clone: Its antigen remains unknown.

Whole-study results and caveats: Sampled repertoires all dated from after the peak T cell response. Only 6 or 7 AZD1222 recipients tested seropositive at baseline. Donor demographics were predominantly white British with a female majority; clonal diversity may be underestimated.

TCRdb keeps only in-frame clones here, not all; method: immunoSEQ multiplex PCR. The sample contains 75,000 to 80,000 clones, roughly 80% of which appear only once. The germline V gene encodes CDR1 LNHDA and CDR2 SQIVND (reference sequence). This CDR3 is 13 amino acids long. V was cut by 2 bases and J by 4 bases, with 6 bases left in between. The chain carries TRBV19 and TRBJ1-3; D gene unclear. The clonotype comes from an adult who received the MenACWY meningococcal vaccine as a control. The sequences come from peripheral blood, collected 28 days after the second dose of the MenACWY control vaccine. The CDR3 DNA is TGTGCCAGTAGTATATTAGAGGGAAACACCATATATTTT. Protein: CASSILEGNTIYF.